Each of the 32 T cell receptor beta chains below was sequenced from the same sample in a study of shared clonotypes between healthy human individuals. Data came from immunoSEQ multiplex PCR; TCRdb stores just in-frame clones and leaves some out. There are 90,000 to 130,000 clones in the sample; around 68% occur only once, and approximately 25% lies in the top ten. The sample comprised memory CD8+ T cells sorted from blood. Subset defined: CD45RO+ cells pooled with CCR7-negative TemRA cells. Receptors originate from a woman aged 25 to 45 in good health.

J is TRBJ2-7 and V is TRBV6-5; 9 bases fit TRBD1. Trimming at V came to 0 bases and at J to 2 bases, leaving 2 bases not matched to a gene. Germline V gene sequence: CDR1 MNHEY, CDR2 SVGAGI. There are 15 residues in the CDR3. For the CDR3, the DNA is TGTGCCAGCAGTTACTCGGGGACAGGGCCCTACGAGCAGTACTTC. Protein product: CASSYSGTGPYEQYF.

The chain combines TRBV4-1 with TRBJ2-7; perhaps TRBD2 as D (6 bases). V was shortened by 8 bases and J by 5 bases, with 19 bases between the two germline ends. The CDR3 totals 14 residues. CDR1 is MGHRA, CDR2 YSYEKL, per germline. The CDR3 DNA is TGCGCCAGCTCGTCATCTAGCGTTAGGCACGAGCAGTACTTC. The encoded protein is CASSSSSVRHEQYF.

The rearrangement joins TRBV4-2 to TRBJ2-7; TRBD2 might be the D (5 bases). Germline V CDR1 and CDR2: LGHNA, YNFKEQ. The CDR3 contains 15 residues. Trimming pared 0 bases from V and 2 bases from J, leaving 11 bases between. The CDR3 sequence: CASSQDRGIAYEQYF. CDR3 nucleotides: TGTGCCAGCAGCCAAGATCGAGGGATTGCCTACGAGCAGTACTTC.

The count of this clone is one. The chain carries TRBV10-3 and TRBJ1-5; D unclear. The germline gives CDR1 ENHRY, CDR2 SYGVKD. The CDR3 consists of 13 residues. V dropped 0 bases and J dropped 7 bases, with 7 bases sitting between them. CDR3 in amino acids: CAISESRGQPQHF. The CDR3, as DNA: TGTGCCATCAGTGAGTCTCGGGGACAGCCCCAGCATTTT.

The chain recombines TRBV7-9 with TRBJ2-1, with D tentatively TRBD2 (6 bases). V shed 5 bases and J shed 3 bases, with 14 bases lying between them. Germline assignment: CDR1 SEHNR and CDR2 FQNEAQ (reference sequence). This CDR3 comprises 15 residues. CDR3 sequence: CASSATSPGYNEQFF. CDR3 DNA sequence: TGTGCCAGCAGCGCCACTAGCCCGGGCTACAATGAGCAGTTCTTC.

V gene TRBV6-1 combines with J gene TRBJ2-7; D call uncertain. The CDR3 covers 14 residues. Trimming cost V 0 bases and J 0 bases, with 6 bases left between them. CDR1 MNHNS and CDR2 SASEGT come from the germline V gene. The CDR3: CASSEASTSYEQYF. The DNA of the CDR3 is TGTGCCAGCAGTGAAGCCTCGACCTCCTACGAGCAGTACTTC.

The genes are TRBV28 and TRBJ2-4; unclear D gene. With 7 bases removed from V and 1 base from J, the gap between germline ends came to 17 bases. This CDR3 region has 16 residues. Germline V gene sequence: CDR1 MDHEN, CDR2 SYDVKM. The CDR3 DNA sequence: TGTGCCAGCACCCTCCGGGTCCAAGGGGCCAAAAACATTCAGTACTTC. This sequence encodes CASTLRVQGAKNIQYF.

The V call is TRBV11-1, the J call TRBJ2-1; a weak D match, TRBD1 (7 bases). Trimming left V 1 base short and J 3 bases short, with 16 bases between. This CDR3 is 17 amino acids long. Germline values: CDR1 SGHAT, CDR2 FQDESV (reference sequence). The CDR3 spells CASSLVGGQSFYNEQFF. For the CDR3, the DNA is TGTGCCAGCAGCTTAGTGGGGGGACAGAGTTTCTACAATGAGCAGTTCTTC.

The CDR3 bases are TGTGCCAGCAGTTTCGACCGAAGCTCTGGAAACACCATATATTTT. It codes for CASSFDRSSGNTIYF. This rearrangement joins TRBV27 to TRBJ1-3; D gene ambiguous. Germline V lookup: CDR1 MNHEY, CDR2 SMNVEV (reference sequence). V was shortened by 3 bases and J by 0 bases, with 9 bases between the two germline ends. This CDR3 is built from 15 residues.

V is TRBV5-1 and J is TRBJ1-6, with a tentative D call TRBD1 (5 bases). The V end lost 0 bases, the J end lost 9 bases, and 7 bases lay between the germline ends. Per the germline V gene, CDR1 is SGHRS and CDR2 is YFSETQ. There are 13 residues in the CDR3. For the CDR3, the DNA is TGCGCCAGCAGCTTGGGGGGCAGTTCACCCCTCCACTTT. Encoded protein: CASSLGGSSPLHF. Supplemented by reference TRBV5-1 and TRBJ1-6, the full variable domain reads KAGVTQTPRYLIKTRGQQVTLSCSPISGHRSVSWYQQTPGQGLQFLFEYFSETQRNKGNFPGRFSGRQFSNSRSEMNVSTLELGDSALYLCASSLGGSSPLHFGNGTRLTVT.

Worth noting for this clone: Other DNA variants within this sample encode the same CDR3. J is TRBJ2-1 and V is TRBV7-2; 7 nucleotides match TRBD2. The junction had 4 bases not matched to a gene; V was cut back by 5 bases and J by 0 bases. The germline gives CDR1 SGHTA, CDR2 FQGNSA. The CDR3 sequence is 15 residues long. CDR3 DNA sequence: TGTGCCAGCAGCCCCCAGCGGGACTCCTACAATGAGCAGTTCTTC. It specifies CASSPQRDSYNEQFF.

V usage is TRBV19 and J usage is TRBJ2-7; 14 bases align to TRBD2. This CDR3 is 16 amino acids long. V was pared by 6 bases and J by 3 bases, with 7 bases of the junction left unmatched. Germline assignment: CDR1 LNHDA and CDR2 SQIVND (reference sequence). The CDR3 loop is CASRGLAGETGYEQYF. The CDR3 DNA follows: TGTGCCAGTAGGGGACTAGCGGGAGAAACGGGCTACGAGCAGTACTTC.

The genes are TRBV6-4 and TRBJ1-1; tentative D call: TRBD1 (6 bases). V was trimmed by 3 bases and J by 5 bases, leaving 13 bases between them. This CDR3 region has 14 residues. CDR1 and CDR2 from the germline V gene are MRHNA and SNTAGT. CDR3: CASSERGGETEAFF. The CDR3, as DNA: TGTGCCAGCAGTGAGAGGGGGGGCGAAACTGAAGCTTTCTTT.

The chain is built from TRBV29-1 and TRBJ1-2; 9 nucleotides agree with TRBD1. V lost 0 bases, J lost 7 bases, and 9 bases stayed unmatched. The CDR3 contains 15 residues. Germline V gives CDR1 SQVTM, CDR2 ANQGSEA. The CDR3 is CSVEEATGGTGGYTF. As DNA, the CDR3 is TGCAGCGTTGAAGAGGCAACAGGGGGCACGGGTGGCTACACCTTC.

V and J are TRBV5-1 and TRBJ2-5; TRBD2 matches 14 bases. CDR1 is SGHRS, CDR2 YFSETQ, per germline. J lost 7 bases, V lost 3 bases, and 2 bases had no gene match. The CDR3 totals 14 residues. The CDR3 DNA sequence: TGCGCCAGCAGCTCCGGACTAGCGGGAGGGACCCAGTACTTC. It codes for CASSSGLAGGTQYF.

The chain uses TRBV5-1 and TRBJ1-2; tentative D call: TRBD1 (5 bases). Germline loops: CDR1 SGHRS, CDR2 YFSETQ. V gave up 0 bases and J gave up 4 bases, with 16 bases separating them. The CDR3 runs to 16 residues. The CDR3 reads CASSLAPERGVYGYTF. As DNA, the CDR3 is TGCGCCAGCAGCTTGGCCCCGGAGAGGGGAGTCTATGGCTACACCTTC. Based on the CDR3 plus reference TRBV5-1 and TRBJ1-2, the full variable domain is KAGVTQTPRYLIKTRGQQVTLSCSPISGHRSVSWYQQTPGQGLQFLFEYFSETQRNKGNFPGRFSGRQFSNSRSEMNVSTLELGDSALYLCASSLAPERGVYGYTFGSGTRLTVV.

The V call is TRBV7-8, the J call TRBJ1-5, with 12 bases identical to TRBD1. CDR1 is SGHVS and CDR2 is FQNEAQ in the germline V gene. CDR3 size: 17 residues. V trimming: 5 bases; J trimming: 1 base; junction bases outside the gene matches: 6. The CDR3 DNA is TGTGCCAGCAGCCGGGACAGGGGGCTTACGAGCAATCAGCCCCAGCATTTT. Translating gives CASSRDRGLTSNQPQHF.

The table lists this clone with a count of one. The chain couples TRBV18 to TRBJ2-7; D gene unclear. The CDR3 is made up of 12 amino acids. Trimming left V 9 bases short and J 6 bases short, with 15 bases between. Germline CDR1 is KGHSH and CDR2 is LQKENI. CDR3 in amino acids: CASAKGVAEQYF. The CDR3 coding sequence is TGTGCCAGTGCCAAGGGTGTTGCCGAGCAGTACTTC.

This clone was seen once. The V gene is TRBV28, the J gene TRBJ2-3; 11 bases line up with TRBD1. The CDR3 loop spans 16 amino acids. After removal of 5 bases from V and 4 bases from J, the junction contained 8 bases not matched to a gene. Per germline, CDR1 MDHEN and CDR2 SYDVKM. Written as DNA, the CDR3 is TGTGCCAGCAGTAAGCGCCGGGGACAGGGGGCAGATACGCAGTATTTT. Protein sequence: CASSKRRGQGADTQYF.

This clone has a single count. This chain uses TRBV4-1 with TRBJ2-5; the match to TRBD2 covers 8 bases. The J call could be wrong; TRBJ2-7 is a better fit for the DNA end. The germline V gene encodes CDR1 MGHRA and CDR2 YSYEKL. The length of the CDR3 is 16 residues. The CDR3 DNA sequence: TGCGCCAGCAGCCAAGCCCCTAGCGGGTTCTCCTACGAGCAGTACTTC. Protein: CASSQAPSGFSYEQYF.

This chain links TRBV11-2 with TRBJ2-1, with TRBD2 matching 7 bases. V was pared by 5 bases and J by 3 bases, with 13 bases of the junction left unmatched. The germline gives CDR1 SGHAT, CDR2 FQNNGV. This CDR3 comprises 17 residues. CDR3 DNA sequence: TGTGCCAGCAGCGTACCCCCGCCTAGCGGAAACTACAATGAGCAGTTCTTC. Translation gives CASSVPPPSGNYNEQFF.

This rearrangement joins TRBV7-8 to TRBJ2-1; tentatively, D is TRBD2 (5 bases). Deletions cut 5 bases from V and 0 bases from J, with 8 bases between. This CDR3 is built from 14 residues. Per germline, CDR1 SGHVS and CDR2 FQNEAQ. CDR3 coding DNA: TGTGCCAGCAGCGCCCGGGACTCCTACAATGAGCAGTTCTTC. Its protein is CASSARDSYNEQFF.

This chain uses TRBV18 with TRBJ1-1; 9 bases align to TRBD1. Germline V lookup: CDR1 KGHSH, CDR2 LQKENI. The CDR3 runs 17 residues. V shed 4 bases, J shed 0 bases, and the junction held 9 bases outside the gene matches. The CDR3 here is CASSHTGGPALNTEAFF. CDR3 in DNA: TGTGCCAGCTCACATACAGGGGGCCCTGCTCTGAACACTGAAGCTTTCTTT.

The chain links TRBV5-4 to TRBJ1-2, with 8 bases lining up with TRBD1. This CDR3 has 14 residues. In germline, CDR1 is SGHNT, CDR2 YYREEE (reference sequence). Trimming cost V 4 bases and J 4 bases; bases outside gene matches: 6. The CDR3 spells CASSVGQGGYGYTF. In DNA form, the CDR3 reads TGTGCCAGCAGCGTCGGACAGGGAGGCTATGGCTACACCTTC.

This clone was observed once. The chain recombines TRBV4-1 with TRBJ2-5, with a weak D call TRBD2 (5 bases). The end of the DNA aligns better with TRBJ2-7, so the J call may be wrong. The CDR3 totals 14 residues. Germline values: CDR1 MGHRA, CDR2 YSYEKL. Here the CDR3 reads CASSPLRRGYEQYF. Here the CDR3 DNA reads TGCGCCAGCAGCCCCCTCCGGCGCGGGTACGAGCAGTACTTC.

This chain connects TRBV10-2 to TRBJ2-7; D is possibly TRBD2 (5 bases). The CDR3 loop spans 12 amino acids. Germline V gene data show CDR1 as WSHSY and CDR2 as SAAADI. V shed 5 bases and J shed 1 base, with 6 bases lying between them. The CDR3 sequence is CASSRESYEQYF. CDR3 DNA: TGCGCCAGCAGTAGGGAGTCCTACGAGCAGTACTTC.

The chain links TRBV4-2 to TRBJ2-5; D is possibly TRBD2 (6 bases). The CDR3 is 13 residues long. Germline loops: CDR1 LGHNA, CDR2 YNFKEQ. V lost 5 bases and J lost 4, with 11 bases in between. The CDR3 coding sequence is TGTGCCAGCAGCTACCGGGAGAGAGAGACCCAGTACTTC. Its protein is CASSYRERETQYF.

The gene calls are TRBV13 and TRBJ2-1; tentatively, D is TRBD1 or TRBD2 (5 bases each). There are 13 residues in the CDR3. Germline CDR1 is PRHDT and CDR2 is FYEKMQ (reference sequence). The germline V and J ends were trimmed by 5 bases and 7 bases, with 12 bases remaining between them. In DNA, the CDR3 is TGTGCCAGCAGCGCCGGGACCGAGAATGAGCAGTTCTTC. This translates into CASSAGTENEQFF.

The chain employs TRBV5-1 and TRBJ2-2; D might be TRBD1 (5 bases). There are 15 residues in the CDR3. Trimming took off 4 bases at V and 3 bases at J, with 13 bases between the two ends. Germline loops: CDR1 SGHRS, CDR2 YFSETQ. The CDR3 region has the DNA TGCGCCAGCAGCGATATCACAGGATACACCGGGGAGCTGTTTTTT. Amino acids: CASSDITGYTGELFF.

This clone has only a few counts. The DNA of the CDR3 is TGCGCCAGCAGCCCGGGACAGGGGGGTGACTACGAGCAGTACTTC. Protein: CASSPGQGGDYEQYF. The gene calls are TRBV4-1 and TRBJ2-7; TRBD1 agrees at 11 bases. From germline, CDR1 is MGHRA and CDR2 YSYEKL. J lost 3 bases, V lost 4 bases, and 5 bases had no gene match. This CDR3 has 15 amino acids.

This clone ranks as medium-sized. Other DNA sequences within the sample encode an identical CDR3. The chain combines TRBV5-6 with TRBJ2-7; tentatively, D is TRBD2 (5 bases). Germline V CDR1 and CDR2: SGHDT, YYEEEE. V lost 4 bases and J lost 6, with 20 bases in between. This CDR3 comprises 15 residues. In nucleotides, the CDR3 is TGTGCCAGCAGCCTGCGGTGGGTACGAGGGAGCGAGCAGTACTTC. Amino acids: CASSLRWVRGSEQYF.

This chain connects TRBV18 to TRBJ2-2; D is perhaps TRBD1 (5 bases). Germline values: CDR1 KGHSH, CDR2 LQKENI. The CDR3 has 16 amino acids. The ends were cut back, 0 bases at V and 0 bases at J, with 8 bases in the middle. CDR3 sequence reads: CASSPPKQANTGELFF. The CDR3 nucleotides are TGTGCCAGCTCACCACCGAAACAGGCGAACACCGGGGAGCTGTTTTTT.